A single TCR beta chain is shown here with its context. Its antigen is unidentified. This record comes from a study of Tregs in tolerant kidney transplant recipients. The CDR3 runs 16 residues. V trimming: 2 bases; J trimming: 10 bases; junction bases outside the gene matches: 9. Germline lookup yields CDR1 LNHDA and CDR2 SQIVND (reference sequence). Sequencing used immunoSEQ multiplex PCR; TCRdb keeps in-frame clones, though not all of them. This sample has tens of thousands of clones, with roughly 90% found just once. Points from the study as a whole: Expanding Tregs on activated donor B cells appeared to best identify donor-specific TCRbeta clones. Nucleotide sequences could not be compared across some patients' samples due to primer changes.

Mixed chimerism was transient after nonmyeloablative marrow transplants from related graft donors. Thawed PBMCs were FACS-sorted into unstimulated CD4+CD25+CD127- regulatory T cells, CD4+CD25- non-regulatory cells, CD4 and CD8 cells. Here the sequenced sample was CD4+ T cells from blood (PBMCs), taken 24 months after the transplant. This sequence joins TRBV19 and TRBJ1-6, with TRBD1 identical over 9 bases. This clonotype was sampled from a human patient who received a combined kidney and bone marrow transplant. Some T cells may be graft donor cells. CDR3 sequence reads: CASSILSDRGDSPLHF. CDR3 nucleotide sequence: TGTGCCAGTAGTATACTGTCCGACAGGGGGGACTCACCCCTCCACTTT. Together with reference TRBV19 and TRBJ1-6, the CDR3 gives the full variable domain: DGGITQSPKYLFRKEGQNVTLSCEQNLNHDAMYWYRQDPGQGLRLIYYSQIVNDFQKGDIAEGYSVSREKKESFPLTVTSAQKNPTAFYLCASSILSDRGDSPLHFGNGTRLTVT.